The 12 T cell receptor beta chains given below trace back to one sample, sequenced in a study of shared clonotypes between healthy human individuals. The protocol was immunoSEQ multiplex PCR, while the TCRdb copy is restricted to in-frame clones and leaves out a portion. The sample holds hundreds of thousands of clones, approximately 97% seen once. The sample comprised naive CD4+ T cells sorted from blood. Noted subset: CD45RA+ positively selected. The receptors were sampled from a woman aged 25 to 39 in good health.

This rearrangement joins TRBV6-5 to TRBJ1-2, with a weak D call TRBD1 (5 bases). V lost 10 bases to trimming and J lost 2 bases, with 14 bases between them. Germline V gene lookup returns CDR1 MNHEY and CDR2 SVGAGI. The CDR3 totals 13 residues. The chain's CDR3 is CATGRGGNYGYTF. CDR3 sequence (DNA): TGTGCCACCGGGCGGGGGGGAAACTATGGCTACACCTTC.

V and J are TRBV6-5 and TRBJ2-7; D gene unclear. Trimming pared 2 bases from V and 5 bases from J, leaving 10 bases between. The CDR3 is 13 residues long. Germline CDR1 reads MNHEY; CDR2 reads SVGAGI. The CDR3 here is CASSYASYDEQYF. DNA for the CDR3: TGTGCCAGCAGTTACGCCAGCTACGACGAGCAGTACTTC.

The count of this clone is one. The CDR3, as DNA: TGTGCCAGCAGTTTAGCCTGGGAGCAGTTCTTC. Translated, it gives CASSLAWEQFF. V gene TRBV28 combines with J gene TRBJ2-1; D gene uncertain. CDR3 length equals 11 residues. Germline loops: CDR1 MDHEN, CDR2 SYDVKM. The germline V and J ends were trimmed by 2 bases and 10 bases, with 6 bases remaining between them.

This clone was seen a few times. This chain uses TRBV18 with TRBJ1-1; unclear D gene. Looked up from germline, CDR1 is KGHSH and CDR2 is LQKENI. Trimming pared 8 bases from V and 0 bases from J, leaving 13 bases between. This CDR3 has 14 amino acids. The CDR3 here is CASRATGMNTEAFF. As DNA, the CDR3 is TGTGCCAGCCGGGCGACGGGGATGAACACTGAAGCTTTCTTT.

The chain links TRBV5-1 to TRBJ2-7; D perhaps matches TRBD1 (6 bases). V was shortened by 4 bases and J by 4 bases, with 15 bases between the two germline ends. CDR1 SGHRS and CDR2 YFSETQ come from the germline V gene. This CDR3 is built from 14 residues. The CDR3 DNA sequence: TGCGCCAGCAGCCGGGACAAGACTCCTTACGAGCAGTACTTC. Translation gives CASSRDKTPYEQYF.

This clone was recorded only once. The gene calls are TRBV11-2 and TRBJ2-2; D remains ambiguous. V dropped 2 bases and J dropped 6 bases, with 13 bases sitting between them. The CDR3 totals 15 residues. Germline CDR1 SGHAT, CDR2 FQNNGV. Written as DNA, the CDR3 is TGTGCCAGCAGCTTAACGTCGGTTACTCCCGGGGAGCTGTTTTTT. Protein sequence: CASSLTSVTPGELFF.

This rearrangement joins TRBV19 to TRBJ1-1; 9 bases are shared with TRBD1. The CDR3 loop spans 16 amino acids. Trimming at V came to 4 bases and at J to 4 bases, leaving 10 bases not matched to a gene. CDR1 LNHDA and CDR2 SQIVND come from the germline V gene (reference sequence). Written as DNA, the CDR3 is TGTGCCAGTAGTAATGGGCGGGACAGGGTTGGCACTGAAGCTTTCTTT. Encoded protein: CASSNGRDRVGTEAFF. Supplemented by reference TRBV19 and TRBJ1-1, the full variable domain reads DGGITQSPKYLFRKEGQNVTLSCEQNLNHDAMYWYRQDPGQGLRLIYYSQIVNDFQKGDIAEGYSVSREKKESFPLTVTSAQKNPTAFYLCASSNGRDRVGTEAFFGQGTRLTVV.

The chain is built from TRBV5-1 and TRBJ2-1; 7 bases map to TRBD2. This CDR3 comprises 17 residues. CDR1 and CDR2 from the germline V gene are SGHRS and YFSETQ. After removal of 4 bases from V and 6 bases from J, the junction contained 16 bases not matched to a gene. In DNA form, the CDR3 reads TGCGCCAGCAGCGGGGCGGTCGTAGCGGGCCACAGCAATGAGCAGTTCTTC. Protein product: CASSGAVVAGHSNEQFF.

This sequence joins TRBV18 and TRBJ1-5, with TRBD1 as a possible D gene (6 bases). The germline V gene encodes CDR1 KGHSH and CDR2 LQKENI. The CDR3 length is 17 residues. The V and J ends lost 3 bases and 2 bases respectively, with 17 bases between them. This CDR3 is CASSPGGQVSGNQPQHF. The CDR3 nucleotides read TGTGCCAGCTCACCGGGGGGCCAGGTTAGTGGCAATCAGCCCCAGCATTTT.

The CDR3 spells CASSGGYEQYF. CDR3 nucleotide sequence: TGTGCCAGTAGTGGGGGTTACGAGCAGTACTTC. V and J are TRBV19 and TRBJ2-7; D could derive from TRBD1 or TRBD2 (5 bases each). Germline CDR1 LNHDA, CDR2 SQIVND (reference sequence). The CDR3 runs 11 residues. Trimming removed 5 bases at V and 4 bases at J, with 6 bases between.

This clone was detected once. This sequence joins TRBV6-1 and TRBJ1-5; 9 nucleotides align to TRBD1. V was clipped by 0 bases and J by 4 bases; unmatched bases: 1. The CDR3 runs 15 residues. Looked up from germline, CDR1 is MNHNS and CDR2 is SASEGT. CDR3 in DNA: TGTGCCAGCAGTGAAGCGACAGGGGGAAATCAGCCCCAGCATTTT. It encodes CASSEATGGNQPQHF.

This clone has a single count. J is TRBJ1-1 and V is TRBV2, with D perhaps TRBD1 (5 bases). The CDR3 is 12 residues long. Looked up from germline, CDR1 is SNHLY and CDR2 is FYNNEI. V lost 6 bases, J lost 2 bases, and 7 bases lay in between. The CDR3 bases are TGTGCCAGCAGGGGGGAAAACACTGAAGCTTTCTTT. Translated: CASRGENTEAFF.